One sample yielded the 27 T cell receptor beta chains listed below, sequenced in a study of T cells in Graves' hyperthyroidism and ophthalmopathy. The CDR3 regions of TCR beta were amplified from RNA transcripts. With the HTBI primer set, the TCR CDR3 went through a first round of RT-PCR. Each CDR3 protein gets one entry after TCRdb re-called the multiplex PCR reads with MiXCR. The sample lists a few hundred thousand distinct CDR3 sequences; around 20% were seen once. Sequencing used blood. The receptors come from a young man with Graves' ophthalmopathy.

In its sample, this clonotype was seen once. The chain employs TRBV6-2 or TRBV6-3 and TRBJ2-7; 15 bases are a match to TRBD2. This CDR3 is built from 18 residues. The V gene's germline CDR1 is MNHEY and CDR2 SVGEGT. Unmatched junction bases numbered 12, after V lost 5 bases and J lost 4 bases. This CDR3 reads CASSPHILGTSGRYEQYF. DNA for the CDR3: TGTGCCAGCAGTCCCCATATACTTGGGACTAGCGGGAGGTACGAGCAGTACTTC.

This clonotype was seen repeatedly, ten times or more. V is TRBV7-9 and J is TRBJ1-2; D is ambiguous. The germline V gene has CDR1 SEHNR and CDR2 FQNEAQ (reference sequence). The V end was cut by 1 base, the J end by 8 bases, with 11 bases between. The CDR3 has 13 residues. Written as DNA, the CDR3 is TGTGCCAGCAGCTTAGACCCTAGGTCGGGCTACACCTTC. This codes for CASSLDPRSGYTF.

The sample holds a few counts of this clonotype. This may arise from a read error, as a much more abundant clone is one base away. The rearrangement joins TRBV7-3 to TRBJ2-3; 16 bases align to TRBD2. The CDR3 contains 17 residues. Germline loops: CDR1 SGHTA, CDR2 FQGTGA. J gave up 5 bases and V 5 bases, and 7 bases lay outside the gene matches. The CDR3 DNA is TGTGCCAGCAGCGAAACCGGGACTAGCGGGGGGGTAGATACGCAGTATTTT. Translating it yields CASSETGTSGGVDTQYF.

This clonotype has only a few counts. This rearrangement joins TRBV12-3 or TRBV12-4 to TRBJ2-2; TRBD2 matches at 8 bases. This CDR3 spans 16 amino acids. Germline trimming cut 7 bases from V and 7 bases from J; bases unmatched to any gene: 14. The DNA for the CDR3 is TGTGCCAGCACCCCCCCGCGGGGGGCTAAGGGCGGGGAGCTGTTTTTT. It is translated as CASTPPRGAKGGELFF.

A remark on this clonotype: This clone may be a read error of a much larger clone one base away. J is TRBJ2-1 and V is TRBV24-1, with D possibly matching TRBD1 (6 bases). The J call may be incorrect, as the DNA end agrees better with TRBJ2-7. CDR1 and CDR2 (germline): KGHDR, SFDVKD. There are 16 residues in the CDR3. CDR3 region: CATSDTGLYGVNEQYF. Here the CDR3 DNA reads TGTGCCACCAGTGATACAGGGCTTTATGGCGTCAATGAGCAGTACTTC.

The CDR3 loop reads CASTRGLRGYTF. The CDR3 nucleotides are TGTGCCAGCACCCGGGGGCTGCGGGGATACACCTTC. This chain joins TRBV2 and TRBJ1-2; TRBD1 is a possible D gene (6 bases). Trimming took off 7 bases at V and 11 bases at J, with 17 bases between the two ends. The CDR3 contains 12 residues. Per germline, CDR1 SNHLY and CDR2 FYNNEI.

The chain joins TRBV5-1 to TRBJ2-1, with TRBD2 identical over 7 bases. Germline V CDR1 and CDR2: SGHRS, YFSETQ. The length of the CDR3 is 15 residues. Trimming cost V 2 bases and J 3 bases; bases outside gene matches: 5. The CDR3: CASSFGDYNYNEQFF. Written as DNA, the CDR3 is TGCGCCAGCAGCTTCGGGGACTATAACTACAATGAGCAGTTCTTC.

This clonotype was detected once. The V gene is TRBV10-1, the J gene TRBJ2-1, with 9 bases lining up with TRBD2. With 5 bases clipped from V and 1 base from J, the junction kept 6 bases outside the gene matches. Looked up from germline, CDR1 is WNHNN and CDR2 is SYGVQD (reference sequence). The CDR3 totals 16 residues. The CDR3: CASSKLAGESYNEQFF. As DNA, the CDR3 is TGCGCCAGCAGTAAGTTAGCGGGGGAGTCCTACAATGAGCAGTTCTTC.

This clonotype turned up a few times. Here the CDR3 DNA reads TGTGCCAGCAGGGACAGGGAGGCCAAAAACATTCAGTACTTC. Translated: CASRDREAKNIQYF. The rearrangement links TRBV9 to TRBJ2-4, with 8 bases aligning to TRBD1. From germline, CDR1 is SGDLS and CDR2 YYNGEE. This CDR3 comprises 14 residues. J was trimmed by 1 base and V by 5 bases; bases with no gene match: 2.

The chain uses TRBV7-9 and TRBJ2-2; D is possibly TRBD1 (6 bases). The CDR3 consists of 15 residues. CDR1 and CDR2 (germline): SEHNR, FQNEAQ (reference sequence). Trimming shortened V by 1 base and J by 4 bases, and 10 bases separated the two germline ends. The CDR3 is CASSLVGAFTGELFF. CDR3 DNA sequence: TGTGCCAGCAGCTTAGTGGGGGCGTTCACCGGGGAGCTGTTTTTT.

This clonotype has ten or more counts. CDR3 nucleotide sequence: TGTGCCAGCAGTTTGGACGGGATCCTTGCTAGGGAGCAGTACTTC. It specifies CASSLDGILAREQYF. The V gene is TRBV12-3 or TRBV12-4, the J gene TRBJ2-7; maybe TRBD2 (5 bases). This CDR3 has 15 amino acids. Trimming pared 3 bases from V and 7 bases from J, leaving 19 bases between.

This clonotype was picked up a small number of times. The chain is built from TRBV20-1 and TRBJ2-5, with D uncertain. Germline assignment: CDR1 DFQATT and CDR2 SNEGSKA (reference sequence). The CDR3 is 14 residues long. Between the trimmed V and J ends, which lost 2 bases and 1 base, there was a span of 11 bases. The CDR3 nucleotides are TGCAGTGCTAGATTGTGGGCCCCCCAAGAGACCCAGTACTTC. This translates into CSARLWAPQETQYF.

In nucleotides, the CDR3 is TGCGCCAGCAGCCAACAGGGGTTCTACGAGCAGTACTTC. This sequence encodes CASSQQGFYEQYF. The chain couples TRBV4-1 to TRBJ2-7; weak D call: TRBD1 (6 bases). Germline-derived CDR1 and CDR2 are MGHRA and YSYEKL. V was clipped by 2 bases and J by 3 bases, with 8 bases between them. CDR3 length: 13 amino acids.

This clonotype was counted ten times or more. The chain has TRBV6-2 or TRBV6-3 and TRBJ2-7; D is perhaps TRBD2 (5 bases). The CDR3 spans 14 residues. Germline V CDR1 and CDR2: MNHEY, SVGEGT. Trimming cost V 0 bases and J 4 bases, with 10 bases left between them. The CDR3 protein is CASSYSSSGYEQYF. The CDR3 nucleotides are TGTGCCAGCAGTTACTCGAGTTCGGGGTACGAGCAGTACTTC.

There are a few counts of this clonotype. The V gene is TRBV20-1, the J gene TRBJ2-7, with 9 positions matching TRBD2. Unmatched junction bases numbered 11, after V lost 4 bases and J lost 7 bases. Germline values: CDR1 DFQATT, CDR2 SNEGSKA (reference sequence). This CDR3 has 14 amino acids. The CDR3 reads CSATAGGLVGEQYF. The CDR3 nucleotides are TGCAGTGCTACCGCGGGGGGGCTGGTCGGGGAGCAGTACTTC.

This chain connects TRBV3-1 to TRBJ2-7; 8 positions agree with TRBD2. V trimming: 7 bases; J trimming: 0 bases; junction bases outside the gene matches: 11. The CDR3 extends over 16 amino acids. Germline lookup yields CDR1 LGHDT and CDR2 YNNKEL (reference sequence). CDR3 loop: CASTLRGSGASYEQYF. The DNA of the CDR3 is TGTGCCAGCACCCTGAGGGGTAGCGGGGCCTCCTACGAGCAGTACTTC.

This clonotype was recorded once. The chain recombines TRBV28 with TRBJ2-7, with TRBD1 identical over 9 bases. The CDR3 runs to 14 residues. Germline V gene sequence: CDR1 MDHEN, CDR2 SYDVKM. Unmatched junction bases numbered 6, after V lost 6 bases and J lost 3 bases. The CDR3 DNA is TGTGCCAGCAGACCCGGGACAGGGAACTACGAGCAGTACTTC. Amino acids: CASRPGTGNYEQYF.

This rearrangement joins TRBV20-1 to TRBJ2-1; the match to TRBD2 covers 9 bases. From germline, CDR1 is DFQATT and CDR2 SNEGSKA (reference sequence). CDR3 size: 14 residues. The ends lost 3 bases at V and 3 bases at J; junction bases unmatched: 3. Here the CDR3 reads CSARPSGNYNEQFF. Written as DNA, the CDR3 is TGCAGTGCTAGGCCTAGCGGGAACTACAATGAGCAGTTCTTC.

This clonotype was found a few times. This chain links TRBV7-9 with TRBJ1-2; D ambiguous. CDR3 size: 15 residues. Trimming removed 3 bases at V and 8 bases at J, with 19 bases between. Germline-derived CDR1 and CDR2 are SEHNR and FQNEAQ (reference sequence). In nucleotides, the CDR3 is TGTGCCAGCAGCTTTAATCTCGGGGAAGTCGGCGGCTACACCTTC. As protein: CASSFNLGEVGGYTF. Looking up the rest from reference TRBV7-9 and TRBJ1-2 gives the full variable domain: DTGVSQNPRHKITKRGQNVTFRCDPISEHNRLYWYRQTLGQGPEFLTYFQNEAQLEKSRLLSDRFSAERPKGSFSTLEIQRTEQGDSAMYLCASSFNLGEVGGYTFGSGTRLTVV.

The V call is TRBV19, the J call TRBJ2-3; 12 nucleotides agree with TRBD2. V lost 0 bases and J lost 7; bases outside the gene matches: 8. The germline V gene has CDR1 LNHDA and CDR2 SQIVND (reference sequence). The CDR3 length is 17 residues. This CDR3 reads CASSIDLLTSGGHTQYF. The CDR3, as DNA: TGTGCCAGTAGTATAGATCTATTAACTAGCGGGGGGCATACGCAGTATTTT.

This clonotype occurred many times. The chain couples TRBV28 to TRBJ2-3; 14 bases are a match to TRBD2. The germline V gene encodes CDR1 MDHEN and CDR2 SYDVKM. This CDR3 has 17 amino acids. The junction had 9 bases not matched to a gene; V was cut back by 6 bases and J by 4 bases. CDR3 sequence: CASSQTSGRAVPDTQYF. CDR3 DNA: TGTGCCAGCAGCCAGACTAGCGGGAGGGCCGTTCCAGATACGCAGTATTTT.

With regard to this clonotype: A much bigger clone sits one base away, suggesting this may be a read error. It is likely a read error, because the conserved phenylalanine at the end of the CDR3 is missing. The genes are TRBV3-1 and TRBJ1-2; D remains unclear. Trimming removed 3 bases at V and 8 bases at J, with 16 bases between. Germline CDR1 and CDR2: LGHDT and YNNKEL (reference sequence). The CDR3 is made up of 14 amino acids. The CDR3 DNA is TGTGCCAGCAGCCACTCGGCCCCATTAGGGGGCTACACCCTC. Encoded protein: CASSHSAPLGGYTL.

Only one count was recorded for this clonotype. The chain employs TRBV2 and TRBJ1-5; 9 bases fit TRBD1. This CDR3 contains 18 residues. The germline gives CDR1 SNHLY, CDR2 FYNNEI. Trimming cost V 5 bases and J 3 bases; bases outside gene matches: 14. CDR3 nucleotides: TGTGCCAGCAGTACAGGGGGCAGGGAGCCCTACTCCAATCAGCCCCAGCATTTT. This gives the protein CASSTGGREPYSNQPQHF.

This clonotype was seen at least ten times. This chain links TRBV3-1 with TRBJ1-1; unclear D gene. CDR1 LGHDT and CDR2 YNNKEL come from the germline V gene (reference sequence). V was cut by 6 bases and J by 5 bases, with 13 bases left in between. The CDR3 sequence is 13 residues long. The CDR3 DNA sequence: TGTGCCAGCAGTCCTTTGGGAGGAACTGAAGCTTTCTTT. Encoded protein: CASSPLGGTEAFF.

This chain joins TRBV3-1 and TRBJ1-5; D is undetermined. Germline-derived CDR1 and CDR2 are LGHDT and YNNKEL (reference sequence). V lost 4 bases and J 2 bases, leaving 6 bases between the germline ends. The CDR3 runs 13 residues. The CDR3 sequence is CASSRPGNQPQHF. CDR3 nucleotide sequence: TGTGCCAGCAGCCGCCCGGGCAATCAGCCCCAGCATTTT. The full variable domain, rest sourced from reference TRBV3-1 and TRBJ1-5, is DTAVSQTPKYLVTQMGNDKSIKCEQNLGHDTMYWYKQDSKKFLKIMFSYNNKELIINETVPNRFSPKSPDKAHLNLHINSLELGDSAVYFCASSRPGNQPQHFGDGTRLSIL.

This clonotype showed up many times. The V gene is TRBV20-1, the J gene TRBJ2-7; 10 nucleotides agree with TRBD1. V trimming: 4 bases; J trimming: 6 bases; junction bases outside the gene matches: 3. The germline V gene encodes CDR1 DFQATT and CDR2 SNEGSKA (reference sequence). The CDR3 is 12 amino acids. CDR3 residues: CSAKTGGSEQYF. DNA of the CDR3: TGCAGTGCTAAGACAGGGGGCTCCGAGCAGTACTTC.

For this clonotype: A clone one base away is much larger, so this may be a read error. The chain combines TRBV5-1 with TRBJ2-7, with D hard to call. The V end lost 2 bases, the J end lost 0 bases, and 6 bases lay between the germline ends. Germline V gene data show CDR1 as SGHRS and CDR2 as YFSETQ. The CDR3 covers 13 residues. The CDR3 DNA reads TGCGCCAGCAGCTTCGAACACTCCTACGAGCAGTACTTC. Encoded protein: CASSFEHSYEQYF.